These 3 T cell receptor beta chains were sequenced from one sample in a study of blood T cells in healthy people across ages. PCR was performed a second time for roughly 7 to 11 cycles using a sample-barcoded 5' primer and a J-beta primer mix. A single record per CDR3 protein comes from TCRdb applying MiXCR to the 5' RACE reads. The sample carries about 500,000 distinct CDR3 sequences, less than 25% recorded once. The sample also formed part of further work on T cells of mothers and their children.

The source material was blood. These receptors originate from a boy younger than 18 in good health.

This sequence joins TRBV6-2 or TRBV6-3 and TRBJ1-2; a weak D match, TRBD1 (5 bases). CDR3 length: 14 residues. Germline V CDR1 and CDR2: MNHEY, SVGEGT. Trimming took off 4 bases at V and 4 bases at J, with 13 bases between the two ends. The CDR3 loop reads CASSSRGRGYGYTF. CDR3 nucleotide sequence: TGTGCCAGCAGTTCTAGGGGCAGAGGCTATGGCTACACCTTC.

In regard to this clonotype: One junction end disagrees with the germline gene, perhaps due to a read error. This sequence joins TRBV6-1 and TRBJ1-4; D is unresolved. The CDR3 consists of 14 residues. CDR1 is MNHNS, CDR2 SASEGT, per germline. The CDR3 nucleotides are TGTGCCAGCAGTCGGTTAGAGACTAATGAAAGACTGTTTTTT. It encodes CASSRLETNERLFF.

This clonotype was seen more than once but under ten times. The chain's CDR3 is CATALGQAGKKNTEAFF. DNA for the CDR3: TGTGCCACCGCACTGGGACAGGCTGGGAAAAAAAACACTGAAGCTTTCTTT. The rearrangement joins TRBV7-9 to TRBJ1-1; 8 positions agree with TRBD1. Germline CDR1 is SEHNR and CDR2 is FQNEAQ (reference sequence). Trimming cost V 10 bases and J 2 bases; bases outside gene matches: 18. CDR3 length equals 17 residues. Combining the CDR3 with reference TRBV7-9 and TRBJ1-1 gives the whole variable domain DTGVSQNPRHKITKRGQNVTFRCDPISEHNRLYWYRQTLGQGPEFLTYFQNEAQLEKSRLLSDRFSAERPKGSFSTLEIQRTEQGDSAMYLCATALGQAGKKNTEAFFGQGTRLTVV.